Shown below are 18 T cell receptor beta chains from a single sample sequenced in a study of OX40 agonist ivuxolimab in advanced cancers. Profiling relied on immunoSEQ multiplex PCR, and the TCRdb table lists in-frame clones only, not all of them. This sample has 50,000 or so clones; 70% to 90% occur once, and the top ten carry about 0.8%. This material consisted of CD4+ or CD8+ T cells sorted from blood, taken in a trial of the OX40 agonist ivuxolimab. The source of these receptors is an adult with an advanced solid tumor such as melanoma, head and neck, liver or kidney cancer.

As DNA, the CDR3 is TGTGCCAGCAGCCCGGGACACCGTGAAGCTTTCTTT. It yields the protein CASSPGHREAFF. The chain recombines TRBV7-9 with TRBJ1-1; D is perhaps TRBD1 (6 bases). V lost 5 bases and J 7 bases, leaving 11 bases between the germline ends. Looked up from germline, CDR1 is SEHNR and CDR2 is FQNEAQ (reference sequence). This CDR3 spans 12 amino acids.

V gene TRBV9 combines with J gene TRBJ1-3; tentatively, D is TRBD1 (6 bases). CDR3 length: 16 amino acids. Germline-derived CDR1 and CDR2 are SGDLS and YYNGEE. V lost 3 bases, J lost 0 bases, and 13 bases lay in between. The CDR3 spells CASSGGQVLSGNTIYF. In DNA, the CDR3 is TGTGCCAGCAGCGGGGGGCAGGTCCTCTCTGGAAACACCATATATTTT.

V gene TRBV5-4 combines with J gene TRBJ2-7; a weak D match, TRBD1 (5 bases). The germline gives CDR1 SGHNT, CDR2 YYREEE (reference sequence). This CDR3 has 16 residues. The ends were cut back, 3 bases at V and 5 bases at J, with 21 bases in the middle. The CDR3 DNA reads TGTGCCAGCAGCTGGAACGACCGGACAAAAAGCGACGAGCAGTACTTC. Its translation: CASSWNDRTKSDEQYF.

This chain joins TRBV18 and TRBJ1-1, with TRBD1 as a possible D gene (5 bases). This CDR3 comprises 14 residues. Germline CDR1 reads KGHSH; CDR2 reads LQKENI. The V end was cut by 2 bases, the J end by 10 bases, with 17 bases between. CDR3 bases: TGTGCCAGCTCACCAGGGGACGGTGCGGTGGGAGCTTTCTTT. This sequence encodes CASSPGDGAVGAFF.

J is TRBJ1-1 and V is TRBV4-1; 7 bases align to TRBD1. The V segment lost 0 bases and the J segment 6 bases; nucleotides outside the gene matches: 10. This CDR3 is built from 16 residues. Germline V gives CDR1 MGHRA, CDR2 YSYEKL. The CDR3 is CASSQDRSRGYAEAFF. The DNA of the CDR3 is TGCGCCAGCAGCCAAGACCGTAGCAGGGGGTACGCTGAAGCTTTCTTT.

The chain couples TRBV25-1 to TRBJ1-1; 7 positions match TRBD1. Germline loops: CDR1 MGHDK, CDR2 SYGVNS. This CDR3 comprises 14 residues. The junction had 10 bases not matched to a gene; V was cut back by 6 bases and J by 6 bases. CDR3 in amino acids: CASRRDSSESEAFF. DNA of the CDR3: TGTGCCAGCAGGAGGGACAGTTCGGAATCTGAAGCTTTCTTT.

V is TRBV6-1 and J is TRBJ2-1; D is ambiguous. Per the germline V gene, CDR1 is MNHNS and CDR2 is SASEGT. V was trimmed by 6 bases and J by 11 bases, leaving 17 bases between them. The CDR3 length is 13 residues. CDR3: CASSLEPAQKQFF. DNA of the CDR3: TGTGCCAGCAGCTTGGAGCCCGCCCAAAAGCAGTTCTTC.

V and J are TRBV28 and TRBJ2-7; the match to TRBD1 covers 7 bases. Germline trimming cut 6 bases from V and 3 bases from J; bases unmatched to any gene: 8. CDR3 size: 14 residues. The germline gives CDR1 MDHEN, CDR2 SYDVKM. CDR3 sequence (DNA): TGTGCCAGCAGCGACAGGGATGAGGGCTACGAGCAGTACTTC. It is translated as CASSDRDEGYEQYF.

The CDR3 DNA sequence: TGCGCCAGCAGCCCTAGCGCGAGCGCATCAGATACGCAGTATTTT. Protein sequence: CASSPSASASDTQYF. The J gene is TRBJ2-3, the V gene TRBV5-1, with D tentatively TRBD2 (6 bases). This CDR3 comprises 15 residues. Per germline, CDR1 SGHRS and CDR2 YFSETQ. V was shortened by 4 bases and J by 4 bases, with 16 bases between the two germline ends. The full variable domain, with the rest looked up from reference TRBV5-1 and TRBJ2-3, is KAGVTQTPRYLIKTRGQQVTLSCSPISGHRSVSWYQQTPGQGLQFLFEYFSETQRNKGNFPGRFSGRQFSNSRSEMNVSTLELGDSALYLCASSPSASASDTQYFGPGTRLTVL.

This chain links TRBV7-9 with TRBJ1-3, with 9 bases matching TRBD1. CDR3 length equals 19 residues. Looked up from germline, CDR1 is SEHNR and CDR2 is FQNEAQ (reference sequence). V gave up 2 bases and J gave up 4 bases; unmatched junction bases: 15. The CDR3 nucleotides are TGTGCCAGCAGCTTACCAGTATGGCGATACAGGGGGCTCGGAAACACCATATATTTT. As protein: CASSLPVWRYRGLGNTIYF.

This chain connects TRBV4-1 to TRBJ2-1; 11 bases fit TRBD2. CDR1 and CDR2 (germline): MGHRA, YSYEKL. V lost 0 bases to trimming and J lost 7 bases; unmatched junction nucleotides: 8. This CDR3 spans 17 amino acids. The CDR3 nucleotides are TGCGCCAGCAGCCAAGAGTCCCTAGCGGGGGGCCGGAATGAGCAGTTCTTC. Its translation is CASSQESLAGGRNEQFF.

V usage is TRBV7-9 and J usage is TRBJ1-2; 7 bases agree with TRBD1. Trimming at V came to 3 bases and at J to 9 bases, leaving 7 bases not matched to a gene. The CDR3 totals 13 residues. From germline, CDR1 is SEHNR and CDR2 FQNEAQ (reference sequence). The CDR3 protein is CASSLGETGSYTF. In nucleotides, the CDR3 is TGTGCCAGCAGCTTGGGGGAGACAGGGAGCTACACCTTC.

Judged by abundance, this clone is medium-sized. J is TRBJ1-6 and V is TRBV2, with no clear D. The germline V gene encodes CDR1 SNHLY and CDR2 FYNNEI. The CDR3 runs to 13 residues. Trimming removed 0 bases at V and 8 bases at J, with 5 bases between. The CDR3 is CASSEAGDSPLHF. The CDR3 DNA reads TGTGCCAGCAGTGAAGCTGGGGATTCACCCCTCCACTTT. The entire variable domain, with the rest obtained from reference TRBV2 and TRBJ1-6, is as follows: EPEVTQTPSHQVTQMGQEVILRCVPISNHLYFYWYRQILGQKVEFLVSFYNNEISEKSEIFDDQFSVERPDGSNFTLKIRSTKLEDSAMYFCASSEAGDSPLHFGNGTRLTVT.

The chain links TRBV19 to TRBJ2-2; no reliable D call. The CDR3 loop spans 15 amino acids. Per the germline V gene, CDR1 is LNHDA and CDR2 is SQIVND (reference sequence). V lost 4 bases, J lost 4 bases, and 13 bases lay in between. The CDR3 sequence is CASSSPSRVTGELFF. The CDR3 nucleotides are TGTGCCAGTAGTAGCCCGAGTAGGGTCACCGGGGAGCTGTTTTTT.

V is TRBV2 and J is TRBJ2-3, with D possibly being TRBD2 (5 bases). CDR3 length: 14 amino acids. V was cut by 6 bases and J by 0 bases, with 10 bases left in between. The germline CDR1 and CDR2 sequences are SNHLY and FYNNEI. CDR3 region: CASRRRVSTDTQYF. DNA for the CDR3: TGTGCCAGCAGGCGGCGGGTGAGCACAGATACGCAGTATTTT.

The rearrangement uses TRBV29-1 and TRBJ2-5; no reliable D call. Germline lookup yields CDR1 SQVTM and CDR2 ANQGSEA. Deletions cut 3 bases from V and 5 bases from J, with 19 bases between. This CDR3 is 15 amino acids long. This CDR3 is CSVEASGARIETQYF. In DNA, the CDR3 is TGCAGCGTTGAGGCATCAGGAGCCCGGATCGAGACCCAGTACTTC. The full variable domain, in which reference TRBV29-1 and TRBJ2-5 provide the parts outside the CDR3, is SAVISQKPSRDICQRGTSLTIQCQVDSQVTMMFWYRQQPGQSLTLIATANQGSEATYESGFVIDKFPISRPNLTFSTLTVSNMSPEDSSIYLCSVEASGARIETQYFGPGTRLLVL.

A few counts support this clone. The rearrangement uses TRBV6-4 and TRBJ2-7; D call uncertain. With 4 bases removed from V and 2 bases from J, the gap between germline ends came to 6 bases. CDR1 and CDR2 from the germline V gene are MRHNA and SNTAGT. CDR3 length: 12 residues. The CDR3 coding sequence is TGTGCCAGCAGTGTTACGACCTACGAGCAGTACTTC. Its translation: CASSVTTYEQYF.

The chain joins TRBV5-1 to TRBJ2-1; 7 bases map to TRBD1. Germline CDR1 reads SGHRS; CDR2 reads YFSETQ. The trim removed 4 bases at V and 4 bases at J, leaving 14 bases unmatched. The CDR3 is 17 residues long. The CDR3 sequence is CASSTTGHGVIYNEQFF. The CDR3 region has the DNA TGCGCCAGCAGCACGACAGGGCACGGGGTGATATACAATGAGCAGTTCTTC. Full variable domain (rest looked up from reference TRBV5-1 and TRBJ2-1): KAGVTQTPRYLIKTRGQQVTLSCSPISGHRSVSWYQQTPGQGLQFLFEYFSETQRNKGNFPGRFSGRQFSNSRSEMNVSTLELGDSALYLCASSTTGHGVIYNEQFFGPGTRLTVL.